This T cell receptor beta chain originates from a study of OX40 agonist ivuxolimab in advanced cancers. Overall study context: Patients' therapy was ivuxolimab, an antibody that acts as an agonist of OX40 (CD134).

Patients with a history of autoimmune disease or on systemic immunosuppression were excluded. The study, taken as a whole, reports: Clones of CD4+ and CD8+ blood T cells grew by week 6 at doses of 0.1 to 3.0 mg/kg.

V lost 0 bases and J 0 bases, leaving 5 bases between the germline ends. This CDR3 spans 14 amino acids. In germline, CDR1 is SGDLS, CDR2 YYNGEE. Sequencing used immunoSEQ multiplex PCR; TCRdb keeps in-frame clones, though not all of them. Of tens of thousands of clones in the sample, 86% were seen once. With regard to this clone: The antigen is unknown.

The sample was CD4+ or CD8+ T cells sorted from blood, taken in a trial of the OX40 agonist ivuxolimab. The genes are TRBV9 and TRBJ2-3; D is unclear. This TCR was recovered from an adult with an advanced solid tumor such as melanoma, head and neck, liver or kidney cancer. This CDR3 reads CASSVDTSTDTQYF. Written as DNA, the CDR3 is TGTGCCAGCAGCGTAGATACCAGCACAGATACGCAGTATTTT.